The rows below give T cell receptor beta chains drawn from one sample of a study of T cells expressing NK-cell markers. TCRdb re-called the 5' RACE reads and shows each CDR3 protein once, DNA omitted. The sample table sets out a few hundred thousand distinct CDR3 sequences. Sequenced: blood T cells: a sorted CD56 or NKG2C T cell subset, CD4+ or CD8+ T cells, or bulk PBMC T cells (not recorded which). The source of these receptors is a woman between 45 and 60 years old in good health. The CDR3 runs from the conserved cysteine through the conserved F or W. Each record gives: J gene, V gene, CDR3 protein.

>TRBJ2-7|TRBV5-4
CASSLPGTEAYEQYF
>TRBJ2-1|TRBV5-1
CASSGLAGGPNEQFF
>TRBJ2-2|TRBV7-7
CASSSQGVTGELFF
>TRBJ2-1|TRBV7-6
CASSLGSILNQPNEQFF
>TRBJ1-1|TRBV28
CASKAPRPPAGYTEAFF
>TRBJ2-7|TRBV15
CATSRDLSAQHYEQYF
>TRBJ2-3|TRBV24-1
CATSDWTSGKTDTQYF
>TRBJ2-7|TRBV20-1
CSAGSRGVYEQYF
>TRBJ1-2|TRBV29-1
CSVEGAGERGYNYGYTF
>TRBJ2-3|TRBV7-9
CASSLVGLTFVTDTQYF
>TRBJ1-2|TRBV5-1
CASSPLLGDGYGYTF
>TRBJ2-3|TRBV5-1
CASSAGWTSGTDTQYF
>TRBJ1-6|TRBV19
CASRPSGHSPLHF
>TRBJ2-5|TRBV7-2
CASSPSDWGTQYF
>TRBJ2-1|TRBV20-1
CSASGEYNEQFF
>TRBJ2-6|TRBV6-5
CASSYQQLSGANVLTF
>TRBJ1-4|TRBV11-2
CASRPGHRNEKLFF
>TRBJ2-7|TRBV11-3
CASSLMPWGPGGRQYF
>TRBJ2-5|TRBV6-5
CASSFQGRQETQYF
>TRBJ2-6|TRBV7-9
CASSLGGTGSGANVLTF
>TRBJ2-1|TRBV14
CASSQDRFTSGRNEQFF
>TRBJ2-1|TRBV7-9
CASSLGGIFPSGEQFF
>TRBJ1-1|TRBV5-1
CASSLGRGGEAFF
>TRBJ1-2|TRBV20-1
CSARALDGYYGYTF
>TRBJ1-1|TRBV5-1
CASSMHSGTGTEAFF
>TRBJ2-5|TRBV7-8
CASSWRTRWDQETQYF
>TRBJ2-1|TRBV5-1
CASSLEVAGGYEQFF
>TRBJ2-5|TRBV3-1
CASSHSTRSPNQQETQYF